This passage covers 22 T cell receptor beta chains from one sample sequenced in a study of T cell repertoires in cytomegalovirus infection. Antigens for these TCRs are unknown. A single record per CDR3 protein comes from TCRdb applying MiXCR to the reads. Seen here are hundreds of thousands of distinct CDR3 sequences, roughly a third observed once, and the top ten hold about a sixth. The material was cultured PBMCs, obtained from culture after CMV antigen stimulation. Receptors originate from a human donor in good health (CMV status not recorded). Some clones in this sample may be carry-over from other donors' samples.

The CDR3 DNA sequence: TGTGCCAGCAGCCATTTTCCCAGAGAAGCCAAAAACATTCAGTACTTC. This translates into CASSHFPREAKNIQYF. V usage is TRBV4-2 and J usage is TRBJ2-4; D gene unclear. Trimming pared 3 bases from V and 0 bases from J, leaving 12 bases between. There are 16 residues in the CDR3. CDR1 is LGHNA and CDR2 is YNFKEQ in the germline V gene.

This clonotype was recorded at least ten times. CDR3 sequence: CASSSGVGTGELFF. The CDR3 DNA reads as TGTGCCAGCAGTTCTGGGGTCGGCACCGGGGAGCTGTTTTTT. The chain joins TRBV27 to TRBJ2-2; D call uncertain. Deletions cut 4 bases from V and 4 bases from J, with 10 bases between. Germline CDR1 reads MNHEY; CDR2 reads SMNVEV (reference sequence). CDR3 length equals 14 residues.

The CDR3 loop is CASSRNSGAETQYF. The CDR3, as DNA: TGTGCCAGCAGTCGGAATTCAGGGGCGGAGACCCAGTACTTC. This chain uses TRBV6-2 or TRBV6-3 with TRBJ2-5; a possible D gene is TRBD1 (6 bases). The V end was cut by 5 bases, the J end by 5 bases, with 15 bases between. Germline V lookup: CDR1 MNHEY, CDR2 SVGEGT. The CDR3 has 14 residues.

The chain uses TRBV6-1 and TRBJ2-7; TRBD2 agrees at 8 bases. Germline loops: CDR1 MNHNS, CDR2 SASEGT. This CDR3 spans 14 amino acids. CDR3: CVSRALAAHYEQYV. In DNA, the CDR3 is TGTGTCTCTCGAGCACTAGCGGCACACTACGAGCAGTACGTC.

V usage is TRBV7-9 and J usage is TRBJ2-1; D is ambiguous. This CDR3 spans 14 amino acids. The V gene lost 4 bases and the J gene lost 6 bases, with 13 bases spanning the gap. Germline V gene data show CDR1 as SEHNR and CDR2 as FQNEAQ (reference sequence). CDR3 bases: TGTGCCAGCAGCTCGAGAGACCCCCTCAATGAGCAGTTCTTC. Protein product: CASSSRDPLNEQFF.

This clonotype was found once. The J gene is TRBJ2-3, the V gene TRBV29-1; TRBD2 agrees at 10 bases. This CDR3 is built from 16 residues. CDR1 and CDR2 from the germline V gene are SQVTM and ANQGSEA. V lost 7 bases, J lost 6 bases, and 16 bases stayed unmatched. CDR3 in amino acids: CSAQEVAGGSGDTQYF. CDR3 in DNA: TGCAGCGCCCAAGAGGTAGCGGGAGGCTCGGGGGATACGCAGTATTTT.

The rearrangement links TRBV4-1 to TRBJ1-1; 11 bases agree with TRBD1. After removal of 5 bases from V and 5 bases from J, the junction contained 7 bases not matched to a gene. The germline V gene has CDR1 MGHRA and CDR2 YSYEKL. The CDR3 extends over 15 amino acids. Written as DNA, the CDR3 is TGCGCCAGCAGCGTCGCCGGGACAGGGGGGACTGAAGCTTTCTTT. The encoded protein is CASSVAGTGGTEAFF.

The chain links TRBV5-4 to TRBJ1-2; TRBD1 is a possible D gene (6 bases). In germline, CDR1 is SGHNT, CDR2 YYREEE (reference sequence). CDR3 size: 16 residues. V was shortened by 7 bases and J by 8 bases, with 27 bases between the two germline ends. The chain's CDR3 is CASALGGGPRGGGYTF. In DNA, the CDR3 is TGTGCCAGCGCCTTAGGAGGGGGGCCACGAGGAGGAGGCTACACCTTC.

This clonotype has only a few counts. V gene TRBV23-1 combines with J gene TRBJ2-1; 8 bases map to TRBD1. TRBV23-1 is an ORF, with its function uncertain. With 6 bases clipped from V and 1 base from J, the junction kept 8 bases outside the gene matches. This CDR3 is 16 amino acids long. CDR3 in amino acids: CASRLTDRGSYNEQFF. CDR3 in DNA: TGCGCCAGCAGACTAACTGACAGGGGTTCCTACAATGAGCAGTTCTTC.

This clonotype was observed a few times. CDR3: CASRHLAASSYEQYV. The CDR3 nucleotides read TGTGCCAGCAGACACCTAGCGGCTAGCTCCTACGAGCAGTACGTC. V is TRBV6-5 and J is TRBJ2-7; 7 bases are a match to TRBD2. Germline CDR1 reads MNHEY; CDR2 reads SVGAGI. CDR3 length: 15 amino acids. V gave up 6 bases and J gave up 0 bases; unmatched junction bases: 8.

This chain links TRBV11-2 with TRBJ2-6, with D possibly being TRBD1 (5 bases). Germline CDR1 reads SGHAT; CDR2 reads FQNNGV. This CDR3 comprises 19 residues. Trimming shortened V by 5 bases and J by 0 bases, and 20 bases separated the two germline ends. Here the CDR3 DNA reads TGTGCCAGCAGCCCCTCGCTGAAGGACACGCTCTCTGGGGCCAACGTCCTGACTTTC. Translating it yields CASSPSLKDTLSGANVLTF.

The chain joins TRBV6-2 or TRBV6-3 to TRBJ2-1, with 11 positions matching TRBD2. The germline V gene encodes CDR1 MNHEY and CDR2 SVGEGT. The V and J ends lost 6 bases and 0 bases, in that order; junction bases with no gene match: 7. This CDR3 is 17 amino acids long. This CDR3 is CASRKETSGSSYNEQFF. CDR3 in DNA: TGTGCCAGCAGGAAGGAAACTAGCGGGAGCTCCTACAATGAGCAGTTCTTC.

V is TRBV28 and J is TRBJ1-2; 8 bases map to TRBD1. This CDR3 is built from 14 residues. The trim removed 1 base at V and 7 bases at J, leaving 5 bases unmatched. Germline V gene data show CDR1 as MDHEN and CDR2 as SYDVKM. Here the CDR3 reads CASSLSQGGSGYTF. The CDR3 bases are TGTGCCAGCAGTTTATCACAGGGGGGGTCTGGCTACACCTTC.

This clonotype appeared a few times. This chain uses TRBV7-2 with TRBJ2-1, with TRBD2 matching 12 bases. In germline, CDR1 is SGHTA, CDR2 FQGNSA. The V gene end was trimmed by 6 bases and the J gene end by 8 bases; junction bases not matched to a gene: 8. The CDR3 runs 15 residues. DNA of the CDR3: TGTGCCAGCAGGCCACGGACTAGCGGGAAGTATGAGCAGTTCTTC. This gives the protein CASRPRTSGKYEQFF. Using reference TRBV7-2 and TRBJ2-1 for the parts outside the CDR3, the full variable domain is GAGVSQSPSNKVTEKGKDVELRCDPISGHTALYWYRQSLGQGLEFLIYFQGNSAPDKSGLPSDRFSAERTGGSVSTLTIQRTQQEDSAVYLCASRPRTSGKYEQFFGPGTRLTVL.

This clonotype has a handful of counts. This chain joins TRBV12-5 and TRBJ2-1; D ambiguous. This CDR3 has 17 residues. Trimming removed 6 bases from V and 0 bases from J, with 18 bases in between. Germline V gene lookup returns CDR1 LGHNT and CDR2 FRNRAP. CDR3 DNA: TGTGCTAGTGGGACGGGCTTGGACGTGAGCTCCTACAATGAGCAGTTCTTC. This gives the protein CASGTGLDVSSYNEQFF. Full variable domain (missing parts from reference TRBV12-5 and TRBJ2-1): DARVTQTPRHKVTEMGQEVTMRCQPILGHNTVFWYRQTMMQGLELLAYFRNRAPLDDSGMPKDRFSAEMPDATLATLKIQPSEPRDSAVYFCASGTGLDVSSYNEQFFGPGTRLTVL.

This clonotype has a count of ten or more. This chain uses TRBV15 with TRBJ2-1; 12 bases match TRBD2. This CDR3 has 17 amino acids. The J segment lost 8 bases and the V segment lost 0 bases, leaving 8 bases of the junction unmatched. The germline gives CDR1 LNHNV, CDR2 YYDKDF (reference sequence). The CDR3 sequence is CATSRDPPSGRDDEQFF. In DNA form, the CDR3 reads TGTGCCACCAGCAGAGATCCACCTAGCGGGAGGGACGATGAGCAGTTCTTC.

The chain couples TRBV10-3 to TRBJ2-1; D gene uncertain. The CDR3 spans 12 residues. Between the trimmed V and J ends, which lost 3 bases and 10 bases, there was a span of 10 bases. From germline, CDR1 is ENHRY and CDR2 SYGVKD. The CDR3 here is CAISDDPREQFF. The CDR3 DNA follows: TGTGCCATCAGTGACGACCCCAGGGAGCAGTTCTTC.

This clonotype was observed many times. The V and J genes are TRBV7-2 and TRBJ2-1, with TRBD2 matching over 12 bases. Trimming at V came to 4 bases and at J to 9 bases, leaving 10 bases not matched to a gene. The germline CDR1 and CDR2 sequences are SGHTA and FQGNSA. The length of the CDR3 is 16 residues. In DNA form, the CDR3 reads TGTGCCAGCAGCTCCTGGGTACTAGCGGGAGGTGGTGAGCAGTTCTTC. Its translation: CASSSWVLAGGGEQFF.

The genes are TRBV19 and TRBJ2-2; TRBD2 aligns across 8 bases. Germline V gene lookup returns CDR1 LNHDA and CDR2 SQIVND (reference sequence). V trimming: 2 bases; J trimming: 4 bases; junction bases outside the gene matches: 6. The CDR3 extends over 16 amino acids. The CDR3 loop reads CASSITSAGVTGELFF. The CDR3 nucleotides read TGTGCCAGTAGTATAACGTCAGCGGGAGTCACCGGGGAGCTGTTTTTT. Filled out from reference TRBV19 and TRBJ2-2, the complete variable domain reads DGGITQSPKYLFRKEGQNVTLSCEQNLNHDAMYWYRQDPGQGLRLIYYSQIVNDFQKGDIAEGYSVSREKKESFPLTVTSAQKNPTAFYLCASSITSAGVTGELFFGEGSRLTVL.

DNA for the CDR3: TGTGCCAGCAGTTACTCGACGGGGACGGCGAACACCGGGGAGCTGTTTTTT. It codes for CASSYSTGTANTGELFF. This chain connects TRBV6-5 to TRBJ2-2; either TRBD1 or TRBD2 may fit D (5 bases each). V dropped 0 bases and J dropped 0 bases, with 11 bases sitting between them. The CDR3 has 17 residues. Germline V gene lookup returns CDR1 MNHEY and CDR2 SVGAGI.

This chain connects TRBV12-3 or TRBV12-4 to TRBJ2-7; 8 bases fit TRBD1. V lost 3 bases and J lost 5; bases outside the gene matches: 9. CDR3 size: 15 residues. The CDR3 loop is CASSLGQGAFDEQYF. Here the CDR3 DNA reads TGTGCCAGCAGTTTGGGGCAGGGGGCGTTCGACGAGCAGTACTTC.

This chain links TRBV10-3 with TRBJ1-5; D uncertain. The germline CDR1 and CDR2 sequences are ENHRY and SYGVKD. The CDR3 consists of 14 residues. The germline V and J ends were trimmed by 4 bases and 3 bases, with 10 bases remaining between them. The CDR3 region is CAISASEDNQPQHF. The CDR3 DNA sequence: TGTGCCATCAGTGCCTCCGAAGACAATCAGCCCCAGCATTTT.